This entry lists 17 T cell receptor beta chains sequenced from one sample in a study of T cell responses to AZD1222 COVID-19 vaccine. Here immunoSEQ multiplex PCR was the method, and the copy in TCRdb shows in-frame clones only, minus some. The sample holds 130,000 to 150,000 clones, roughly 90% seen once. The sample here was peripheral blood, taken on day 0 of AZD1222 vaccination. All receptors derive from an adult in good health.

V is TRBV11-2 and J is TRBJ2-7, with 8 bases fitting TRBD2. This CDR3 spans 15 amino acids. Trimming removed 0 bases from V and 3 bases from J; junction bases left unmatched: 4. CDR1 is SGHAT, CDR2 FQNNGV, per germline. The CDR3 coding sequence is TGTGCCAGCAGCTTAGAGGGTAGCGGGATCTACGAGCAGTACTTC. Its translation: CASSLEGSGIYEQYF.

The chain employs TRBV11-3 and TRBJ1-1; unclear D gene. V gave up 3 bases and J gave up 4 bases, with 9 bases separating them. CDR3 length: 13 amino acids. Germline V gives CDR1 SGHNT, CDR2 YENEEA. The CDR3 reads CASSFSLGTEAFF. Here the CDR3 DNA reads TGTGCCAGCAGCTTTTCCTTGGGCACTGAAGCTTTCTTT. Filled out from reference TRBV11-3 and TRBJ1-1, the complete variable domain reads EAGVVQSPRYKIIEKKQPVAFWCNPISGHNTLYWYLQNLGQGPELLIRYENEEAVDDSQLPKDRFSAERLKGVDSTLKIQPAELGDSAVYLCASSFSLGTEAFFGQGTRLTVV.

V usage is TRBV6-4 and J usage is TRBJ2-6, with D uncertain. CDR1 and CDR2 (germline): MRHNA, SNTAGT. The CDR3 is 16 residues long. The ends were cut back, 0 bases at V and 0 bases at J, with 6 bases in the middle. The CDR3 DNA follows: TGTGCCAGCAGTGACTCGCAAAACTCTGGGGCCAACGTCCTGACTTTC. Protein product: CASSDSQNSGANVLTF.

The chain joins TRBV29-1 to TRBJ2-5; 7 positions match TRBD1. The CDR3 covers 15 residues. The junction had 11 bases not matched to a gene; V was cut back by 3 bases and J by 4 bases. Germline CDR1 is SQVTM and CDR2 is ANQGSEA. The CDR3 DNA is TGCAGCGTTGACGACCTGGTAGGGGGCGGAGAGACCCAGTACTTC. This sequence encodes CSVDDLVGGGETQYF.

The chain carries TRBV6-5 and TRBJ2-5; 9 bases are shared with TRBD2. J was trimmed by 3 bases and V by 4 bases; bases with no gene match: 3. Germline V gene lookup returns CDR1 MNHEY and CDR2 SVGAGI. The length of the CDR3 is 14 residues. The CDR3 region is CASSLAGEEETQYF. Here the CDR3 DNA reads TGTGCCAGCAGTTTAGCGGGAGAAGAAGAGACCCAGTACTTC.

This clone was observed a handful of times. This chain connects TRBV24-1 to TRBJ1-5; D perhaps matches TRBD1 (5 bases). Germline V CDR1 and CDR2: KGHDR, SFDVKD. V lost 1 base and J 7 bases, leaving 19 bases between the germline ends. CDR3 length: 17 residues. CDR3: CATSDFYPPGRSQPQHF. In nucleotides, the CDR3 is TGTGCCACCAGTGATTTTTATCCCCCAGGGCGATCCCAGCCCCAGCATTTT.

A few counts support this clone. The V and J genes are TRBV6-1 and TRBJ2-6; the D is unclear. V lost 3 bases and J 0 bases, leaving 6 bases between the germline ends. The CDR3 runs 15 residues. Germline CDR1 MNHNS, CDR2 SASEGT. For the CDR3, the DNA is TGTGCCAGCAGTGAGGTGGGCTCTGGGGCCAACGTCCTGACTTTC. Translated: CASSEVGSGANVLTF.

This chain joins TRBV5-1 and TRBJ1-4; no clear D. The ends were cut back, 4 bases at V and 4 bases at J, with 17 bases in the middle. There are 16 residues in the CDR3. Per germline, CDR1 SGHRS and CDR2 YFSETQ. The CDR3 region has the DNA TGCGCCAGCAGCGAGGACGGACGACTTTTTAATGAAAAACTGTTTTTT. Translating it yields CASSEDGRLFNEKLFF.

The V call is TRBV19, the J call TRBJ1-4; D gene ambiguous. This CDR3 has 14 residues. The V and J ends lost 2 bases and 0 bases respectively, with 4 bases between them. Germline V gives CDR1 LNHDA, CDR2 SQIVND (reference sequence). The CDR3 reads CASSITATNEKLFF. CDR3 sequence (DNA): TGTGCCAGTAGTATAACAGCAACTAATGAAAAACTGTTTTTT.

The V gene is TRBV6-5, the J gene TRBJ1-3; D perhaps matches TRBD1 (6 bases). The germline V gene has CDR1 MNHEY and CDR2 SVGAGI. CDR3 length: 15 residues. Trimming shortened V by 7 bases and J by 0 bases, and 13 bases separated the two germline ends. The CDR3 bases are TGTGCCAGCAACCGCCGGGGGCCCTCTGGAAACACCATATATTTT. This sequence encodes CASNRRGPSGNTIYF.

The V call is TRBV6-4, the J call TRBJ2-5; TRBD2 aligns across 10 bases. The ends lost 6 bases at V and 7 bases at J; junction bases unmatched: 5. Germline CDR1 reads MRHNA; CDR2 reads SNTAGT. CDR3 length: 13 residues. CDR3 protein: CASSGTSEGTQYF. As DNA, the CDR3 is TGTGCCAGCAGCGGGACTAGCGAGGGGACCCAGTACTTC.

This chain links TRBV18 with TRBJ2-6; D is unclear. This CDR3 has 16 amino acids. From germline, CDR1 is KGHSH and CDR2 LQKENI. V was shortened by 2 bases and J by 4 bases, with 12 bases between the two germline ends. The chain's CDR3 is CASSPSGWSGANVLTF. The CDR3 DNA reads TGTGCCAGCTCACCATCCGGGTGGTCCGGGGCCAACGTCCTGACTTTC.

This sequence joins TRBV19 and TRBJ1-3; no reliable D call. Germline V gene lookup returns CDR1 LNHDA and CDR2 SQIVND (reference sequence). The length of the CDR3 is 14 residues. The V end lost 4 bases, the J end lost 0 bases, and 7 bases lay between the germline ends. CDR3 in DNA: TGTGCCAGTAGTAGAGTCAGCTCTGGAAACACCATATATTTT. Translation: CASSRVSSGNTIYF.

The rearrangement joins TRBV11-2 to TRBJ2-2; no firm D call. The CDR3 has 12 amino acids. Germline-derived CDR1 and CDR2 are SGHAT and FQNNGV. V was trimmed by 3 bases and J by 11 bases, leaving 10 bases between them. The CDR3 DNA sequence: TGTGCCAGCAGCTTTCAGCGACGTGAGCTGTTTTTT. As protein: CASSFQRRELFF.

The CDR3 DNA follows: TGTGCCAGCAGCCAAGCTAGCACCGTGAATCAGCCCCAGCATTTT. Translated, it gives CASSQASTVNQPQHF. The chain couples TRBV3-1 (or the pseudogene TRBV3-2) to TRBJ1-5; D is unclear. CDR1 and CDR2 from the germline V gene are LGHDT and YNNKEL (reference sequence). This CDR3 is built from 15 residues. Trimming removed 1 base at V and 4 bases at J, with 11 bases between.

The chain carries TRBV7-9 and TRBJ2-3; 7 bases are a match to TRBD2. The CDR3 has 17 amino acids. The V gene's germline CDR1 is SEHNR and CDR2 FQNEAQ (reference sequence). Germline trimming cut 5 bases from V and 0 bases from J; bases unmatched to any gene: 11. The CDR3 protein is CASSGAASGDSTDTQYF. CDR3 nucleotide sequence: TGTGCCAGCAGCGGAGCGGCTAGCGGAGATAGCACAGATACGCAGTATTTT. The complete variable domain, with remaining parts taken from reference TRBV7-9 and TRBJ2-3, reads DTGVSQNPRHKITKRGQNVTFRCDPISEHNRLYWYRQTLGQGPEFLTYFQNEAQLEKSRLLSDRFSAERPKGSFSTLEIQRTEQGDSAMYLCASSGAASGDSTDTQYFGPGTRLTVL.

The genes are TRBV27 and TRBJ2-5; 8 bases match TRBD2. CDR3 size: 17 residues. CDR1 is MNHEY and CDR2 is SMNVEV in the germline V gene (reference sequence). V shed 4 bases and J 1 base; nucleotides not matched to a gene: 11. The CDR3 DNA follows: TGTGCCAGCAGTTCCTCCCCCGGGGGGGCGGCCCAAGAGACCCAGTACTTC. This translates into CASSSSPGGAAQETQYF.